This TCR beta chain derives from a study of blood T cell repertoires in COVID-19. Study information: Specimens from acute and convalescent COVID-19 originated in the United States, Italy and Spain. T cells, B-cell-depleted T cells, or PBMCs supplied cDNA or gDNA.

Per the authors' pipeline: Estimation of nucleated cell counts relied on the amplification of reference gene primers. Produced via immunoSEQ multiplex PCR; TCRdb's table is partial and in-frame only. Clone size and the V and J calls come from that table; the DNA yielded D and trimming. The profile covers about 61,000 clones, with roughly 86% appearing a single time and 20% to 25% taken by the ten largest. In germline, CDR1 is SGHRS, CDR2 YFSETQ. The V gene lost 4 bases and the J gene lost 3 bases, with 14 bases spanning the gap. The length of the CDR3 is 15 residues. The sequence was obtained from a woman aged 45 to 65 with active or convalescent COVID-19. Sequencing was carried out using peripheral blood. The chain employs TRBV5-1 and TRBJ1-3; no definite D call. The CDR3, as DNA: TGCGCCAGCAGCGAGAAGGTGGCAGGTGGAAACACCATATATTTT. It codes for CASSEKVAGGNTIYF.